This TCR beta chain was identified in a study of blood T cell repertoires in COVID-19. Turning to the study itself: PBMCs, B-cell-depleted T cells, or T cells were the source of the cDNA or gDNA that made up the material.

In the authors' workflow: Using reference gene primer amplification, nucleated cell counts were estimated. This table comes from immunoSEQ multiplex PCR, and its TCRdb copy is limited to in-frame clones, with some not included. Clonal size and the V and J genes are those of that table, whereas D and trimming came from the DNA. The sample yields more than 200,000 clones, approximately 86% seen once. The CDR3 spans 13 residues. Trimming left V 4 bases short and J 5 bases short, with 11 bases between. Germline CDR1 and CDR2: KGHDR and SFDVKD. The sequenced material came from peripheral blood. This chain links TRBV24-1 with TRBJ2-7; tentatively, D is TRBD1 (5 bases). The source of this sequence is a woman between 55 and 75 years old with COVID-19, enrolled during active disease. CDR3: CATSDSGKHEQYF. CDR3 bases: TGTGCCACCAGTGACTCAGGGAAACACGAGCAGTACTTC.